Reported below is one TCR beta chain. The data derive from a study of T cell responses to AZD1222 COVID-19 vaccine. Clones were read by immunoSEQ multiplex PCR, and TCRdb kept only the in-frame ones, dropping some. The sample carries about 100,000 clones, around 89% recorded once. The V gene end was trimmed by 1 base and the J gene end by 0 bases; junction bases not matched to a gene: 2. The V gene's germline CDR1 is LGHDT and CDR2 YNNKEL (reference sequence). This CDR3 region has 16 residues. Sequenced material: peripheral blood, taken 28 days after the second AZD1222 dose. This receptor was taken from an adult who received the AZD1222 COVID-19 vaccine. V gene TRBV3-1 (or the pseudogene TRBV3-2) combines with J gene TRBJ1-4; 7 nucleotides align to TRBD1. Here the CDR3 DNA reads TGTGCCAGCAGCCAAGCAGGGGGAGCAACTAATGAAAAACTGTTTTTT. Translated: CASSQAGGATNEKLFF.